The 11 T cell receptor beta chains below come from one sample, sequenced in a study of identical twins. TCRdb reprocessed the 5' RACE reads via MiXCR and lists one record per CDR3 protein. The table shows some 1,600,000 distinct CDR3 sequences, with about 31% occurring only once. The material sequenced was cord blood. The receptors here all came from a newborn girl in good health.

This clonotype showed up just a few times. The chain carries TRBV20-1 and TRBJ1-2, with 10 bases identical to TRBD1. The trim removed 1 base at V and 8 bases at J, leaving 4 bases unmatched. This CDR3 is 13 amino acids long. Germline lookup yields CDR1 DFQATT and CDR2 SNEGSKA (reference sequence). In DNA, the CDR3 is TGCAGTGCTAGAGTCCGGGACAGGGGCGGCTACACCTTC. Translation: CSARVRDRGGYTF.

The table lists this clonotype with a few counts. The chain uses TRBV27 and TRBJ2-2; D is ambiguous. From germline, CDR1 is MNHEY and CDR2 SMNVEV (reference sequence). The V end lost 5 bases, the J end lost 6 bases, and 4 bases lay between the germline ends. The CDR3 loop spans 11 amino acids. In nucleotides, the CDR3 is TGTGCCAGCAGTACCTCCGGGGAGCTGTTTTTT. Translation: CASSTSGELFF.

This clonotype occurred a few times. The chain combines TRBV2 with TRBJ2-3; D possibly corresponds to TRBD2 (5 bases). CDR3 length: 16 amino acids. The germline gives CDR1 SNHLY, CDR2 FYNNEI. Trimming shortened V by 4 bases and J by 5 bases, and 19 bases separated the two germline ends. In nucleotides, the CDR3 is TGTGCCAGCAGTGCCGCCATACTAGTAACGAAAGATACGCAGTATTTT. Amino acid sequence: CASSAAILVTKDTQYF.

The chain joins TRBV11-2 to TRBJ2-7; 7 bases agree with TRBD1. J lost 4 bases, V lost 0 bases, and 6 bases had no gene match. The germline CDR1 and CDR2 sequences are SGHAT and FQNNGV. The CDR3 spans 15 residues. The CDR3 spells CASSLDDRVPYEQYF. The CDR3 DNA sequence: TGTGCCAGCAGCTTAGATGACAGGGTCCCTTACGAGCAGTACTTC.

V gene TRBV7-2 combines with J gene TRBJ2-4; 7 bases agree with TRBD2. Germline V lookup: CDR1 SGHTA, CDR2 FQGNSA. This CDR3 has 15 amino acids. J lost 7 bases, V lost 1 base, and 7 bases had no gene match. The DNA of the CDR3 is TGTGCCAGCAGCTTAGTTGACGGGGGGACCAACATTCAGTACTTC. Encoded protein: CASSLVDGGTNIQYF. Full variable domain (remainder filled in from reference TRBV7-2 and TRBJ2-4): GAGVSQSPSNKVTEKGKDVELRCDPISGHTALYWYRQSLGQGLEFLIYFQGNSAPDKSGLPSDRFSAERTGGSVSTLTIQRTQQEDSAVYLCASSLVDGGTNIQYFGAGTRLSVL.

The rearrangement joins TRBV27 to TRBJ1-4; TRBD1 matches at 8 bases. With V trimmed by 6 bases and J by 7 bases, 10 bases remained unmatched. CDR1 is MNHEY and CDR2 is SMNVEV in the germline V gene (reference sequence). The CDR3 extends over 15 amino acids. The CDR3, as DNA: TGTGCCAGCAGCGACAGGGGACGATGGGGTGAAAAACTGTTTTTT. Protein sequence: CASSDRGRWGEKLFF.

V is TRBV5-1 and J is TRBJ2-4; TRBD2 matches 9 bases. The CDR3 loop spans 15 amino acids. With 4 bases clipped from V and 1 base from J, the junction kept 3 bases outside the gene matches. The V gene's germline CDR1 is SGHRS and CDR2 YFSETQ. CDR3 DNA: TGCGCCAGCAGCGTTACTAGCGGGGCCAAAAACATTCAGTACTTC. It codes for CASSVTSGAKNIQYF.

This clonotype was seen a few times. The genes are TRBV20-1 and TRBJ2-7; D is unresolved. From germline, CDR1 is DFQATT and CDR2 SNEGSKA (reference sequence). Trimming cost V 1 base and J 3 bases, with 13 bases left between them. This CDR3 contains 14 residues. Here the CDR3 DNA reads TGCAGTGCTAGAGGCCAGAGTGGAAACTACGAGCAGTACTTC. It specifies CSARGQSGNYEQYF.

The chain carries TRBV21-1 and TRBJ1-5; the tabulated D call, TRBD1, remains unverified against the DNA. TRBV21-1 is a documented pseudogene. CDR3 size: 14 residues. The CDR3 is CASNPGDSNQPQHF. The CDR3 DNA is TGTGCCAGCAATCCGGGGGATAGCAATCAGCCCCAGCATTTT.

CDR3 sequence reads: CASSQGLPLPGELFF. CDR3 nucleotides: TGTGCCAGCAGCCAGGGACTACCCCTCCCCGGGGAGCTGTTTTTT. The V and J genes are TRBV5-5 and TRBJ2-2; 7 positions match TRBD2. This CDR3 is 15 amino acids long. Trimming cost V 4 bases and J 6 bases; bases outside gene matches: 9. The germline V gene encodes CDR1 SGHKS and CDR2 YYEKEE (reference sequence).

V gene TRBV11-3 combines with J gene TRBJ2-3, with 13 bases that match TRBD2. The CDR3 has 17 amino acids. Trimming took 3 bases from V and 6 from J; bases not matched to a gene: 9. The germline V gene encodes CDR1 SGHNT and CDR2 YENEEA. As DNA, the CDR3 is TGTGCCAGCAGCTTCGCCTCGACTAGCGGGGGGCCTGATACGCAGTATTTT. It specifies CASSFASTSGGPDTQYF.